The clone carrying this T cell receptor (beta chain) was found once. The template consisted of bulk tumor genomic DNA, with about 640 ng used per sample. Collection of several biopsies per primary tumor, spaced far apart, took place during surgery. Before undergoing curative surgery, patients had newly diagnosed non-small cell lung cancer that was untreated. Germline V gene data show CDR1 as GTSNPN and CDR2 as SVGIG (reference sequence). The CDR3 is made up of 15 amino acids. V was pared by 2 bases and J by 3 bases, with 17 bases between. The data stem from a study of immune heterogeneity within non-small cell lung tumors. Multiplex PCR with 32 V and 13 J primers amplified TCR beta CDR3. MiXCR was run by TCRdb on the multiplex PCR reads, yielding one entry per CDR3 protein. The table records about 10,000 distinct CDR3 sequences, 15% to 20% of them present only once.

J is TRBJ2-7 and V is TRBV30; D may be TRBD1 or TRBD2 (5 bases each). The sample taken for sequencing was lung tumor tissue. The sequence came from a man between 35 and 55 years old with non-small cell lung cancer. CDR3 coding DNA: TGTGCCTGGAGTACTAGAGCAGGGTGGGGCTACGAGCAGTACTTC. This translates into CAWSTRAGWGYEQYF. The variable domain in full, completed from reference TRBV30 and TRBJ2-7, reads SQTIHQWPATLVQPVGSPLSLECTVEGTSNPNLYWYRQAAGRGLQLLFYSVGIGQISSEVPQNLSASRPQDRQFILSSKKLLLSDSGFYLCAWSTRAGWGYEQYFGPGTRLTVT.